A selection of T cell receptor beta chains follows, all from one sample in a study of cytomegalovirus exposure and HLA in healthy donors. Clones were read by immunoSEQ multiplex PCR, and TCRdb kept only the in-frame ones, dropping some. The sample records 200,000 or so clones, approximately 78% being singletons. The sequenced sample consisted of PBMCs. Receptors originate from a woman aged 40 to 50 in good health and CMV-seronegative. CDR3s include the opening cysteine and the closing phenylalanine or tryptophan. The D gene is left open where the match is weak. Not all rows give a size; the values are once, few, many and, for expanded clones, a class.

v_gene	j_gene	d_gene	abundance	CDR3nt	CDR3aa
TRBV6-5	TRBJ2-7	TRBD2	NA	TGTGCCAGCAGCAAGAGCGGGGTGGGCTACGAGCAGTACTTC	CASSKSGVGYEQYF
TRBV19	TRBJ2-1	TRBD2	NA	TGTGCCAGTAGTATCGGGACTAGCGGGAGTATCTATGAGCAGTTCTTC	CASSIGTSGSIYEQFF
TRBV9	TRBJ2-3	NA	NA	TGTGCCAGCAGCCTAAACACAGATACGCAGTATTTT	CASSLNTDTQYF
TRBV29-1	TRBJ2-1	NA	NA	TGCAGCGTTGATTCGGGAACCGCTTACAATGAGCAGTTCTTC	CSVDSGTAYNEQFF
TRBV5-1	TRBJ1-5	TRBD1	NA	TGCGCCAGCAGCTTTCTCCGGGACAGGGTCGTTGGCAATCAGCCCCAGCATTTT	CASSFLRDRVVGNQPQHF
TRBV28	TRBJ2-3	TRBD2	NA	TGTGCCAGCAGTTCCTCGTTGGGGCTAGCGGGACCCACAGATACGCAGTATTTT	CASSSSLGLAGPTDTQYF
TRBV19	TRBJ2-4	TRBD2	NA	TGTGCCAGTAGTATGGGGAGGGCCCAGGCGAAAGCAGCCAAAAACATTCAGTACTTC	CASSMGRAQAKAAKNIQYF
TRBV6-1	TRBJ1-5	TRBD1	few	TGTGCCAGCAATTCGGCAGGGGGAAGTCAGCCCCAGCATTTT	CASNSAGGSQPQHF
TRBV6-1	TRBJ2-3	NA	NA	TGTGCCAGCAGCCCGAATCAGGGCCTCACAGATACGCAGTATTTT	CASSPNQGLTDTQYF
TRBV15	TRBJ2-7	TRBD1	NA	TGTGCCACCAGCAGAGCCGGGACAGGGTCCTACGAGCAGTACTTC	CATSRAGTGSYEQYF
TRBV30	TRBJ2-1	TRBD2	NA	TGTGCCTGGAGCGACGGCGCGGGGGGTAATGAGCAGTTCTTC	CAWSDGAGGNEQFF
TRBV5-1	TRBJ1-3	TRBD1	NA	TGCGCCAGCAGCGATCCAGGGGGTTTGGGCTCTGGAAACACCATATATTTT	CASSDPGGLGSGNTIYF
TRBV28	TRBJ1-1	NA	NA	TGTTCCGCAGGGGTCAACACTGAAGCTTTCTTT	CSAGVNTEAFF
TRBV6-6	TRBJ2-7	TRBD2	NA	TGTGCCAGCAGTTATTCTAGCGGAGTTTACGAGCAGTACTTC	CASSYSSGVYEQYF
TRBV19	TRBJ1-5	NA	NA	TGTGCCAGTAGTATGAGAATACGCCCCCCCGGCAATCAGCCCCAGCATTTT	CASSMRIRPPGNQPQHF
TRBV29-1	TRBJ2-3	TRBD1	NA	TGCAGCGTTAACAGGGGTAGGAGCGATACGCAGTATTTT	CSVNRGRSDTQYF
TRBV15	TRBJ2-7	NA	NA	TGTGCCACCAGAGCTAGCAGTTTCCACGAGCAGTACTTC	CATRASSFHEQYF
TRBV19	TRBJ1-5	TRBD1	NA	TGTGCCAGTAGTTTAAGGACAGGGGCCCTAGGGCAGCCCCAGCATTTT	CASSLRTGALGQPQHF
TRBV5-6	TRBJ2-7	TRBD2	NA	TGTGCCAGCAGCTTGAGGACTAGTAGGTACGAGCAGTACTTC	CASSLRTSRYEQYF
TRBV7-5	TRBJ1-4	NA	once	TGTGTCAGAAGCTTGCCCCGGGACAGGGAAACTAATGAAAAACTGTTTTTT	CVRSLPRDRETNEKLFF
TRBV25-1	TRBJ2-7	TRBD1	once	TGTGCCAGCGCAGGGGACAGGGGTGGTTACGAGCAGTACTTC	CASAGDRGGYEQYF
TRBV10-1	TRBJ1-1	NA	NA	TGCGCCAGCAGTGGGTCGCAGGGGCGAACTGAAGCTTTCTTT	CASSGSQGRTEAFF
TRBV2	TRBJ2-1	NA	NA	TGTGCCAGCAGAGCGAGCGGAGCCCTCTACAATGAGCAGTTCTTC	CASRASGALYNEQFF
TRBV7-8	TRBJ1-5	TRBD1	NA	TGTGCCAGCAGCTCTCGGACAGGGGGCCTTCCGTATAGCAATCAGCCCCAGCATTTT	CASSSRTGGLPYSNQPQHF
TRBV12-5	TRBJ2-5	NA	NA	TGTGCTAGTGGTTTGGTGCTGAGGGCCAAGGGGACCCAGTACTTC	CASGLVLRAKGTQYF
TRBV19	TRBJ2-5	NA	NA	TGTGCCAGTAGTATACAGGGGTTGGGGACCCAGTACTTC	CASSIQGLGTQYF
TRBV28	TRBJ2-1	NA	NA	TGTGCCAGCACTGGAGGGGGCCCCTACAATGAGCAGTTCTTC	CASTGGGPYNEQFF
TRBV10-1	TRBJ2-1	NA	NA	TGCGCCAGCAGTAGGAACACAGCCTACAATGAGCAGTTCTTC	CASSRNTAYNEQFF
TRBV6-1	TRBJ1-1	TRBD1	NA	TGTGCCAGCAGTGCCTACAGGGGGCAAGGTGAAGCTTTCTTT	CASSAYRGQGEAFF